This T cell receptor beta chain is drawn from a study of regulatory T cells in long-lasting Graves disease. Study background: Newly diagnosed Graves' patients had taken antithyroid drugs under 3 months.

CDR3 size: 16 residues. V shed 1 base and J shed 6 bases, with 19 bases lying between them. The germline CDR1 and CDR2 sequences are LGHDT and YNNKEL (reference sequence). iRepertoire HTBI primers and Arm-PCR of CDR3 regions built TCR beta libraries. Using its own MiXCR run on the multiplex PCR reads, TCRdb lists one record per CDR3 protein. The sample carries 530,000 or so distinct CDR3 sequences, roughly 16% recorded once. This clonotype came up a few times. Time point of the sample: newly diagnosed GD, antithyroid drugs for less than 3 months. PBMC RNA was the source of the TCR library. Enrollment of patients was through an endocrinology department in Xi'an, China. Another study also made use of these data, one on T cells in Graves' hyperthyroidism and ophthalmopathy. From that second work: Stable hyperthyroidism and ophthalmopathy were separated using 13 V-J signatures.

The TCR comes from a man between 18 and 35 years old with Graves disease. The material was peripheral blood mononuclear cells (PBMCs), obtained at new diagnosis, from a patient treated with antithyroid drugs. The chain uses TRBV3-1 and TRBJ2-7, with D possibly being TRBD1 (6 bases). As DNA, the CDR3 is TGTGCCAGCAGCCAAGGGATGACCCTTTTGGGGGCCGAGCAGTACTTC. It is translated as CASSQGMTLLGAEQYF.